This TCR beta chain came from a study of early T cells in non-severe SARS-CoV-2 infection. About the study: The input, bulk RNA from unsorted whole blood, was sequenced, and chains were unpaired. General study findings and limits: Anti-spike CD8 responses were favored in VDJdb matching, and private and CD4 specificities were missed.

To note about this clonotype: The antigen is not known.

Trimming left V 5 bases short and J 4 bases short, with 5 bases between. Germline assignment: CDR1 SGHVS and CDR2 FQNEAQ. The CDR3 runs 11 residues. Attachment of unique molecular identifiers was made to individual cDNA molecules. One entry per CDR3 protein results from TCRdb running MiXCR on the 5' RACE reads. The profile shows 20,000 to 30,000 distinct CDR3 sequences, roughly 4.1% of them singletons. The TCR sequence derives from an adult who was a healthcare worker with PCR-confirmed SARS-CoV-2 infection or an uninfected control (not recorded which). The sequenced material came from whole blood. The chain employs TRBV7-8 and TRBJ1-2; D not resolved. The chain's CDR3 is CASSPLYGYTF. The CDR3 coding sequence is TGTGCCAGCAGCCCACTCTATGGCTACACCTTC.